The 27 T cell receptor beta chains given below trace back to one sample, sequenced in a study of blood T cell repertoires in COVID-19. Some clones are missing from TCRdb's copy, which holds only in-frame ones; the method was immunoSEQ multiplex PCR. The sample consists of 250,000 to 300,000 clones, 75% to 90% of them appearing once. The sequencing sample was made of peripheral blood. The receptors originated from a woman between 65 and 79 years old with COVID-19, enrolled during active disease.

The rearrangement links TRBV6-5 to TRBJ1-5; no clear D. V gave up 8 bases and J gave up 0 bases, with 11 bases separating them. The CDR3 has 14 amino acids. CDR1 MNHEY and CDR2 SVGAGI come from the germline V gene. The CDR3 spells CASQERGSNQPQHF. The CDR3, as DNA: TGTGCCAGCCAAGAACGGGGTAGCAATCAGCCCCAGCATTTT.

This chain joins TRBV19 and TRBJ1-1; 12 positions agree with TRBD1. CDR1 LNHDA and CDR2 SQIVND come from the germline V gene (reference sequence). CDR3 length equals 18 residues. V dropped 0 bases and J dropped 3; count of bases not matched to a gene: 8. CDR3 loop: CASSIDSGTGGVYTEAFF. CDR3 nucleotide sequence: TGTGCCAGTAGTATAGATAGCGGGACAGGGGGCGTTTACACTGAAGCTTTCTTT.

The chain is built from TRBV19 and TRBJ2-7, with 7 bases that match TRBD2. The germline gives CDR1 LNHDA, CDR2 SQIVND (reference sequence). This CDR3 has 17 amino acids. V lost 7 bases, J lost 0 bases, and 15 bases stayed unmatched. For the CDR3, the DNA is TGTGCCAGTACCGTCTCCGCCTACGGACTAGGCTCCTACGAGCAGTACTTC. Translated: CASTVSAYGLGSYEQYF.

The rearrangement links TRBV29-1 to TRBJ2-5; 8 bases map to TRBD2. CDR3 length equals 14 residues. V lost 3 bases to trimming and J lost 5 bases; unmatched junction nucleotides: 8. Germline V gene sequence: CDR1 SQVTM, CDR2 ANQGSEA. The CDR3 is CSVERPGGRETQYF. CDR3 nucleotides: TGCAGCGTTGAGCGCCCGGGGGGGCGGGAGACCCAGTACTTC.

The count of this clone is one. This sequence joins TRBV12-3 or TRBV12-4 and TRBJ1-6; D not certain. This CDR3 is 13 amino acids long. V dropped 1 base and J dropped 7 bases, with 5 bases sitting between them. CDR3 sequence: CASSLVGNSPLHF. DNA of the CDR3: TGTGCCAGCAGTTTAGTGGGCAATTCACCCCTCCACTTT.

The CDR3 reads CASSVEGTGGGELFF. The CDR3 nucleotides read TGTGCCAGCAGCGTAGAAGGCACCGGGGGCGGGGAGCTGTTTTTT. This chain connects TRBV9 to TRBJ2-2; D might be TRBD2 (6 bases). The CDR3 covers 15 residues. Germline V gene data show CDR1 as SGDLS and CDR2 as YYNGEE. V lost 0 bases and J 7 bases, leaving 13 bases between the germline ends.

The chain links TRBV5-1 to TRBJ2-3, with D perhaps matching TRBD2 (6 bases). Germline CDR1 SGHRS, CDR2 YFSETQ. CDR3 size: 16 residues. V shed 0 bases and J shed 4 bases, with 15 bases lying between them. The CDR3 protein is CASSLGRGVLPDTQYF. Written as DNA, the CDR3 is TGCGCCAGCAGCTTGGGGCGGGGAGTCCTCCCAGATACGCAGTATTTT.

V and J are TRBV19 and TRBJ1-2, with D possibly being TRBD1 (5 bases). V was shortened by 4 bases and J by 8 bases, with 11 bases between the two germline ends. From germline, CDR1 is LNHDA and CDR2 SQIVND (reference sequence). The CDR3 has 12 residues. The DNA of the CDR3 is TGTGCCAGTAGTAAGGCAGGGCAAGGCTACACCTTC. Encoded protein: CASSKAGQGYTF.

The table lists this clone with a count of one. V usage is TRBV7-8 and J usage is TRBJ1-2, with D perhaps matching TRBD1 (6 bases). The CDR3 has 15 amino acids. Germline CDR1 is SGHVS and CDR2 is FQNEAQ. With 5 bases removed from V and 5 bases from J, the gap between germline ends came to 18 bases. The CDR3 region has the DNA TGTGCCAGCAGCCGCACTTCCGGGACACCTTATGGCTACACCTTC. This sequence encodes CASSRTSGTPYGYTF.

This chain uses TRBV9 with TRBJ2-7; D may be TRBD1 (6 bases). Trimming stripped 1 base from V and 3 bases from J, with 14 bases between. This CDR3 comprises 15 residues. CDR1 and CDR2 from the germline V gene are SGDLS and YYNGEE. The CDR3 spells CASSVSDRPLYEQYF. The CDR3 bases are TGTGCCAGCAGCGTATCTGACAGGCCCCTCTACGAGCAGTACTTC.

J is TRBJ1-1 and V is TRBV18; D not certain. The CDR3 has 16 amino acids. Trimming shortened V by 5 bases and J by 1 base, and 17 bases separated the two germline ends. Germline V lookup: CDR1 KGHSH, CDR2 LQKENI. CDR3 DNA sequence: TGTGCCAGCTCATTCGCAGGTTCGTTTACGAACACTGAAGCTTTCTTT. Encoded protein: CASSFAGSFTNTEAFF. Full variable domain (missing parts from reference TRBV18 and TRBJ1-1): NAGVMQNPRHLVRRRGQEARLRCSPMKGHSHVYWYRQLPEEGLKFMVYLQKENIIDESGMPKERFSAEFPKEGPSILRIQQVVRGDSAAYFCASSFAGSFTNTEAFFGQGTRLTVV.

The chain has TRBV9 and TRBJ1-2; tentative D call: TRBD1 (6 bases). Germline-derived CDR1 and CDR2 are SGDLS and YYNGEE. The CDR3 has 13 residues. V lost 3 bases, J lost 11 bases, and 17 bases lay in between. The CDR3 reads CASSAPVTGLYTF. CDR3 nucleotide sequence: TGTGCCAGCAGCGCCCCGGTGACAGGACTTTACACCTTC.

This chain connects TRBV5-1 to TRBJ1-1; 9 bases map to TRBD1. Germline V gives CDR1 SGHRS, CDR2 YFSETQ. This CDR3 spans 14 amino acids. The V and J ends lost 4 bases and 5 bases, in that order; junction bases with no gene match: 6. The CDR3 region is CASSAQDRGTEAFF. Here the CDR3 DNA reads TGCGCCAGCAGCGCCCAAGACAGGGGGACTGAAGCTTTCTTT. The whole variable domain, remainder taken from reference TRBV5-1 and TRBJ1-1, is KAGVTQTPRYLIKTRGQQVTLSCSPISGHRSVSWYQQTPGQGLQFLFEYFSETQRNKGNFPGRFSGRQFSNSRSEMNVSTLELGDSALYLCASSAQDRGTEAFFGQGTRLTVV.

V is TRBV20-1 and J is TRBJ2-5, with TRBD2 as a possible D gene (5 bases). V lost 3 bases and J lost 3, with 8 bases in between. Germline assignment: CDR1 DFQATT and CDR2 SNEGSKA (reference sequence). This CDR3 is built from 12 residues. CDR3 nucleotides: TGCAGTGCTAGTCCCGGGGAAGAGACCCAGTACTTC. Translating it yields CSASPGEETQYF.

The chain links TRBV7-2 to TRBJ1-6; no clear D gene. This CDR3 has 12 amino acids. V was pared by 3 bases and J by 8 bases, with 5 bases between. Germline V gives CDR1 SGHTA, CDR2 FQGNSA. CDR3 sequence (DNA): TGTGCCAGCAGCTTTAGTTATTCACCCCTCCACTTT. Translation: CASSFSYSPLHF.

This chain uses TRBV12-5 with TRBJ2-3, with TRBD2 identical over 9 bases. Germline CDR1 LGHNT, CDR2 FRNRAP. V lost 0 bases and J lost 3; bases outside the gene matches: 10. This CDR3 is 18 amino acids long. The CDR3 DNA reads TGTGCTAGTGGTTTGGTACGTGACGGGACTAGCAGAACAGATACGCAGTATTTT. Residues: CASGLVRDGTSRTDTQYF.

V and J are TRBV9 and TRBJ1-3, with D unresolved. Trimming cost V 0 bases and J 0 bases, with 7 bases left between them. The CDR3 length is 15 residues. CDR1 and CDR2 from the germline V gene are SGDLS and YYNGEE. The CDR3 protein is CASSVDQYSGNTIYF. CDR3 coding DNA: TGTGCCAGCAGCGTAGATCAGTACTCTGGAAACACCATATATTTT.

The V and J genes are TRBV5-4 and TRBJ1-1; 10 bases fit TRBD1. The J segment lost 4 bases and the V segment lost 4 bases, leaving 4 bases of the junction unmatched. This CDR3 is 14 amino acids long. Germline CDR1 and CDR2: SGHNT and YYREEE (reference sequence). The CDR3 DNA follows: TGTGCCAGCAGCAGACAGGGGGCGTCCACTGAAGCTTTCTTT. It codes for CASSRQGASTEAFF. The entire variable domain, with the rest obtained from reference TRBV5-4 and TRBJ1-1, is as follows: ETGVTQSPTHLIKTRGQQVTLRCSSQSGHNTVSWYQQALGQGPQFIFQYYREEENGRGNFPPRFSGLQFPNYSSELNVNALELDDSALYLCASSRQGASTEAFFGQGTRLTVV.

This chain uses TRBV7-2 with TRBJ2-5; TRBD2 matches at 10 bases. Germline V gene lookup returns CDR1 SGHTA and CDR2 FQGNSA. This CDR3 comprises 16 residues. V was clipped by 2 bases and J by 5 bases; unmatched bases: 8. Written as DNA, the CDR3 is TGTGCCAGCAGCTTAAAGTCTAGCGGGGGTCGGGAGACCCAGTACTTC. Its translation: CASSLKSSGGRETQYF.

This clone was counted a few times. V is TRBV30 and J is TRBJ2-3; D not certain. V lost 6 bases, J lost 0 bases, and 10 bases lay in between. Germline loops: CDR1 GTSNPN, CDR2 SVGIG (reference sequence). The CDR3 extends over 13 amino acids. CDR3 loop: CACQTSSTDTQYF. CDR3 nucleotide sequence: TGTGCCTGTCAAACTTCTAGCACAGATACGCAGTATTTT. The entire variable domain, with the rest obtained from reference TRBV30 and TRBJ2-3, is as follows: SQTIHQWPATLVQPVGSPLSLECTVEGTSNPNLYWYRQAAGRGLQLLFYSVGIGQISSEVPQNLSASRPQDRQFILSSKKLLLSDSGFYLCACQTSSTDTQYFGPGTRLTVL.

The CDR3 DNA is TGTGCCAGCAGCAAAGGACAGGTTGCCACCGGGGAGCTGTTTTTT. Protein product: CASSKGQVATGELFF. V is TRBV5-6 and J is TRBJ2-2; 7 bases fit TRBD1. The CDR3 loop spans 15 amino acids. The trim removed 4 bases at V and 4 bases at J, leaving 7 bases unmatched. Germline CDR1 is SGHDT and CDR2 is YYEEEE.

The genes are TRBV18 and TRBJ1-2; the match to TRBD1 covers 8 bases. After removal of 4 bases from V and 7 bases from J, the junction contained 2 bases not matched to a gene. This CDR3 region has 12 residues. Germline-derived CDR1 and CDR2 are KGHSH and LQKENI. This CDR3 is CASSLDRGGYTF. CDR3 in DNA: TGTGCCAGCTCACTAGACAGGGGTGGCTACACCTTC.

This clone was seen a handful of times. The CDR3 nucleotides read TGTGCCAGCAGCTACAGGACAGGGGTGGCAGAAAAACTGTTTTTT. Encoded protein: CASSYRTGVAEKLFF. The chain has TRBV7-2 and TRBJ1-4, with TRBD1 matching 9 bases. Per germline, CDR1 SGHTA and CDR2 FQGNSA. This CDR3 has 15 residues. Trimming cost V 4 bases and J 8 bases; bases outside gene matches: 8. Filled out from reference TRBV7-2 and TRBJ1-4, the complete variable domain reads GAGVSQSPSNKVTEKGKDVELRCDPISGHTALYWYRQSLGQGLEFLIYFQGNSAPDKSGLPSDRFSAERTGGSVSTLTIQRTQQEDSAVYLCASSYRTGVAEKLFFGSGTQLSVL.

The J gene is TRBJ2-3, the V gene TRBV28; the match to TRBD2 covers 8 bases. The CDR3 has 15 residues. The V gene end was trimmed by 7 bases and the J gene end by 4 bases; junction bases not matched to a gene: 10. From germline, CDR1 is MDHEN and CDR2 SYDVKM. This CDR3 reads CASMNGGAGADTQYF. The CDR3, as DNA: TGTGCCAGCATGAACGGGGGGGCCGGCGCAGATACGCAGTATTTT.

As DNA, the CDR3 is TGTGCCAGCAGCCCCCCTACAGGGGGCACAGATACGCAGTATTTT. This encodes CASSPPTGGTDTQYF. V and J are TRBV9 and TRBJ2-3, with TRBD1 matching 7 bases. CDR3 size: 15 residues. Per the germline V gene, CDR1 is SGDLS and CDR2 is YYNGEE. With V trimmed by 4 bases and J by 1 base, 6 bases remained unmatched.

This chain connects TRBV6-6 to TRBJ1-6; TRBD1 matches at 8 bases. V was pared by 7 bases and J by 5 bases, with 1 base of the junction left unmatched. The CDR3 has 13 residues. From germline, CDR1 is MNHNY and CDR2 SVGAGI (reference sequence). The CDR3 protein is CASTGGHNSPLHF. CDR3 coding DNA: TGTGCCAGCACAGGGGGCCATAATTCACCCCTCCACTTT.

The chain uses TRBV14 and TRBJ2-7, with D tentatively TRBD1 (5 bases). V dropped 0 bases and J dropped 3 bases, with 9 bases sitting between them. This CDR3 region has 14 residues. The V gene's germline CDR1 is SGHDN and CDR2 FVKESK. The CDR3 loop reads CASSQENRNYEQYF. The CDR3 nucleotides read TGTGCCAGCAGCCAAGAGAACAGGAACTACGAGCAGTACTTC.